The rows below give T cell receptor beta chains drawn from one sample of a study of T cells in localized non-small cell lung cancer. Sequencing was performed with immunoSEQ multiplex PCR; in TCRdb, only in-frame clones are kept and a portion is missing. The sample holds 20,000 to 25,000 clones, about 89% seen once. Sequencing used peripheral blood, obtained before any cancer treatment. All receptors derive from an older male donor with stage I lung adenocarcinoma. CDR3s include the opening cysteine and the closing phenylalanine or tryptophan. Fields, in order: V gene, CDR3 length, J gene, D gene, clone size, CDR3 protein, CDR3 DNA. The D gene is left open where the match is weak. The size entry is marked missing in some rows and otherwise reads once, few, many or a size class.

V: TRBV7-2; length: 14; J: TRBJ2-7; D: .; size: .; CDR3: CASSLGVGAQKQYF; DNA: TGTGCCAGCAGCTTGGGAGTGGGGGCCCAGAAGCAGTACTTC
V: TRBV18; length: 16; J: TRBJ2-2; D: TRBD2; size: .; CDR3: CASSPRTSGSPGELFF; DNA: TGTGCCAGCTCACCACGTACTAGCGGGAGTCCCGGGGAGCTGTTTTTT
V: TRBV9; length: 15; J: TRBJ2-1; D: TRBD2; size: .; CDR3: CASSASGGPYNEQFF; DNA: TGTGCCAGCAGCGCTAGCGGGGGGCCTTACAATGAGCAGTTCTTC
V: TRBV5-4; length: 16; J: TRBJ1-1; D: TRBD1; size: .; CDR3: CASSVRTGRGYTEAFF; DNA: TGTGCCAGCAGCGTAAGGACAGGGCGAGGGTACACTGAAGCTTTCTTT
V: TRBV19; length: 14; J: TRBJ2-2; D: TRBD1; size: .; CDR3: CASIQTGVTGELFF; DNA: TGTGCCAGTATCCAAACAGGGGTTACCGGGGAGCTGTTTTTT
V: TRBV7-8; length: 16; J: TRBJ1-2; D: .; size: .; CDR3: CASSLDLGRGKHGYTF; DNA: TGTGCCAGCAGCTTAGATCTGGGCAGGGGAAAGCACGGCTACACCTTC
V: TRBV19; length: 14; J: TRBJ1-1; D: .; size: .; CDR3: CASSNQTGGTEAFF; DNA: TGTGCCAGTAGTAACCAGACAGGAGGGACTGAAGCTTTCTTT
V: TRBV18; length: 14; J: TRBJ2-7; D: .; size: .; CDR3: CASSPSSGPYEQYF; DNA: TGTGCCAGCTCACCCAGCTCCGGACCCTACGAGCAGTACTTC
V: TRBV11-2; length: 15; J: TRBJ2-1; D: .; size: .; CDR3: CASNSRLAYNNEQFF; DNA: TGTGCCAGTAACTCACGGCTAGCTTATAACAATGAGCAGTTCTTC
V: TRBV20-1; length: 11; J: TRBJ2-1; D: .; size: .; CDR3: CSASGGNEQFF; DNA: TGCAGTGCTAGCGGGGGCAATGAGCAGTTCTTC
V: TRBV25-1; length: 14; J: TRBJ2-7; D: .; size: .; CDR3: CASSVRGGAYEQYF; DNA: TGTGCCAGCAGTGTAAGGGGGGGAGCCTACGAGCAGTACTTC
V: TRBV27; length: 14; J: TRBJ1-6; D: .; size: .; CDR3: CASMPLPGTSPLHF; DNA: TGTGCCAGCATGCCACTCCCGGGCACCTCACCCCTCCACTTT
V: TRBV28; length: 11; J: TRBJ1-1; D: TRBD1; size: few; CDR3: CASSSRDSWFF; DNA: TGTGCCAGCAGTTCCCGGGACAGCTGGTTCTTT
V: TRBV14; length: 14; J: TRBJ1-2; D: .; size: .; CDR3: CASSPAGGAGGYTF; DNA: TGTGCCAGCAGTCCTGCTGGGGGCGCGGGAGGCTACACCTTC
V: TRBV27; length: 17; J: TRBJ2-2; D: TRBD2; size: .; CDR3: CASTLTGTSMNTGELFF; DNA: TGTGCCAGCACTCTAACCGGGACTAGTATGAACACCGGGGAGCTGTTTTTT
V: TRBV6-5; length: 14; J: TRBJ2-5; D: .; size: .; CDR3: CASSSGDSKETQYF; DNA: TGTGCCAGCTCCTCCGGGGACTCCAAAGAGACCCAGTACTTC
V: TRBV15; length: 15; J: TRBJ1-4; D: TRBD1; size: .; CDR3: CATSREGALSEKLFF; DNA: TGTGCCACCAGCAGGGAGGGGGCTCTTAGTGAAAAACTGTTTTTT
V: TRBV6-6; length: 13; J: TRBJ1-1; D: .; size: .; CDR3: CASTSSGRTEAFF; DNA: TGTGCCAGCACCTCGTCTGGGAGGACTGAAGCTTTCTTT
V: TRBV5-1; length: 15; J: TRBJ2-6; D: .; size: .; CDR3: CASSLADSGANVLTF; DNA: TGCGCCAGCAGCTTGGCCGACTCTGGGGCCAACGTCCTGACTTTC
V: TRBV28; length: 15; J: TRBJ2-7; D: TRBD1; size: few; CDR3: CASSGLLDRGSEQYF; DNA: TGTGCCAGCAGTGGGCTGCTGGACAGGGGAAGCGAGCAGTACTTC
V: TRBV19; length: 15; J: TRBJ2-2; D: TRBD1; size: once; CDR3: CASRSGTANTGELFF; DNA: TGTGCCAGTAGATCCGGGACAGCGAACACCGGGGAGCTGTTTTTT
V: TRBV7-9; length: 15; J: TRBJ1-1; D: .; size: .; CDR3: CASSLEQISIPEAFF; DNA: TGTGCCAGCAGCTTAGAACAGATCTCGATCCCTGAAGCTTTCTTT
V: TRBV30; length: 14; J: TRBJ2-7; D: TRBD1; size: .; CDR3: CAWSDTGGGYEQYF; DNA: TGTGCCTGGAGTGATACAGGGGGCGGCTACGAGCAGTACTTC
V: TRBV18; length: 16; J: TRBJ1-5; D: TRBD1; size: .; CDR3: CASSLTGQVGNQPQHF; DNA: TGTGCCAGCTCACTTACAGGACAGGTTGGAAATCAGCCCCAGCATTTT
V: TRBV6-4; length: 14; J: TRBJ2-3; D: .; size: .; CDR3: CASSDSAYTDTQYF; DNA: TGTGCCAGCAGTGACTCGGCATACACAGATACGCAGTATTTT
V: TRBV10-1; length: 13; J: TRBJ2-6; D: .; size: .; CDR3: CASSQSRANVLTF; DNA: TGCGCCAGCAGTCAAAGTCGGGCCAACGTCCTGACTTTC
V: TRBV7-3; length: 15; J: TRBJ2-5; D: TRBD1; size: once; CDR3: CASSPSGQPRETQYF; DNA: TGTGCCAGCAGCCCCTCGGGACAGCCAAGAGAGACCCAGTACTTC
V: TRBV30; length: 14; J: TRBJ1-2; D: .; size: .; CDR3: CAWSLQTMHYGYTF; DNA: TGTGCCTGGAGTCTACAGACGATGCACTATGGCTACACCTTC
V: TRBV19; length: 14; J: TRBJ1-4; D: TRBD1; size: .; CDR3: CASGPTGVNEKLFF; DNA: TGTGCCAGTGGCCCTACAGGGGTGAATGAAAAACTGTTTTTT
V: TRBV7-2; length: 16; J: TRBJ1-2; D: TRBD1; size: .; CDR3: CASSPGPDRDLAGYTF; DNA: TGTGCCAGCAGCCCGGGTCCTGACAGGGATCTCGCCGGCTACACCTTC
V: TRBV19; length: 14; J: TRBJ1-5; D: .; size: .; CDR3: CASEVQGINQPQHF; DNA: TGTGCCAGTGAAGTTCAGGGGATCAATCAGCCCCAGCATTTT
V: TRBV29-1; length: 13; J: TRBJ2-2; D: .; size: .; CDR3: CSVLQGNTGELFF; DNA: TGCAGCGTTTTACAGGGGAACACCGGGGAGCTGTTTTTT
V: TRBV7-2; length: 16; J: TRBJ2-2; D: TRBD2; size: .; CDR3: CASSLVAGAYPGELFF; DNA: TGTGCCAGCAGCTTAGTAGCGGGGGCCTACCCCGGGGAGCTGTTTTTT
V: TRBV7-9; length: 15; J: TRBJ2-7; D: TRBD1; size: .; CDR3: CASSLVRGQSYEQYF; DNA: TGTGCCAGCAGCTTAGTTCGGGGACAGAGCTACGAGCAGTACTTC
V: TRBV19; length: 13; J: TRBJ2-1; D: .; size: .; CDR3: CASNGGSYNEQFF; DNA: TGTGCCTCTAACGGGGGCTCCTACAATGAGCAGTTCTTC
V: TRBV4-3; length: 14; J: TRBJ1-5; D: .; size: few; CDR3: CASSQGGGEQPQHF; DNA: TGCGCCAGCAGCCAAGGGGGAGGGGAACAGCCCCAGCATTTT
V: TRBV6-6; length: 12; J: TRBJ1-6; D: .; size: .; CDR3: CASSYLFSPLHF; DNA: TGTGCCAGCAGTTACTTGTTTTCACCCCTCCACTTT
V: TRBV29-1; length: 14; J: TRBJ1-3; D: .; size: .; CDR3: CSGTRGPSGNTIYF; DNA: TGCAGCGGGACGAGGGGACCCTCTGGAAACACCATATATTTT
V: TRBV2; length: 16; J: TRBJ2-1; D: .; size: .; CDR3: CASSEKTLPVRNEQFF; DNA: TGTGCCAGCAGCGAGAAGACCCTACCGGTACGAAATGAGCAGTTCTTC
V: TRBV4-1; length: 14; J: TRBJ1-2; D: .; size: .; CDR3: CASSQGGVYYGYTF; DNA: TGCGCCAGCAGCCAAGGGGGAGTCTACTATGGCTACACCTTC